This TCR beta chain stems from a study of CD8 T cells in ankylosing spondylitis (dated by TCRdb to about 2017). Turning to the overall study: T cell receptor beta repertoires were profiled in healthy donors and ankylosing spondylitis patients so that disease-linked TCR variants could be found. In total, the full study cohort was made up of 85 to 140 healthy donors and 25 or so ankylosing spondylitis patients. Peripheral blood was sampled, and synovial fluid was additionally collected from ankylosing spondylitis patients. General findings and caveats noted by the study authors: The disease-linked clones were reported to be significantly enriched in matched synovial fluid samples from ankylosing spondylitis patients. A TCR beta motif of fewer than 10 highly homologous amino acid variants appeared characteristic of blood from ankylosing spondylitis patients. Some motif variants were previously reported in synovial fluid and blood of reactive arthritis patients, suggesting common disease-initiation mechanisms. The disease-linked clones showed a CD8+ phenotype and occurred at relatively low frequencies in peripheral blood.

Inclusive of the bounding cysteine and phenylalanine, the CDR3 is 13 residues long. The sequence is cut down to CDR3 DNA, 39 bases in frame from base 1. CDR1 and CDR2 are read off the germline V gene as MGHRA and YSYEKL. V is cut by 0 bases and J by 6 bases, and the space between the germline ends is 6 bases. As regards this clonotype: The clone's antigen remains unknown. No much larger clone is present one base from it, and per-base qualities are unavailable.

The instrument given in TCRdb is Illumina HiSeq 2500. Quantitative 5'-RACE with molecular barcodes was the method used to prepare the TCR beta libraries. In the authors' own workflow: A new computational method, built on a probabilistic model of VDJ rearrangement, was used to identify disease-linked TCR variants. The raw public data were reprocessed by TCRdb itself: fastp quality trimming at Q25, MiXCR clonotype calling, in-frame beta chains only. Merged by CDR3 protein, the rows form single entries marked with the most common genes and DNA. Here the V and J calls rest on TCRdb's processing, not on the authors' analysis. The sample table lists over 600,000 distinct CDR3 sequences, around 20% of them with a count of one. The leading ten clones occupy roughly a fifth of the sample.

This sequence was found in a male donor with ankylosing spondylitis. Source material: blood, either unsorted or a sorted T cell fraction (not recorded which). The chain uses TRBV4-1 and TRBJ2-1; the D gene remains uncertain. The CDR3 sequence is CASSQELRNEQFF. The DNA reads as follows: TGCGCCAGCAGCCAAGAATTGCGCAATGAGCAGTTCTTC.